These 18 T cell receptor beta chains were sequenced from one sample in a study of blood T cell repertoires in COVID-19. Clones were read by immunoSEQ multiplex PCR, and TCRdb kept only the in-frame ones, dropping some. The sample yields 250,000 or so clones, 91% seen once. The sample consisted of PBMCs or T cells enriched from blood (not recorded which). All receptors come from a man aged 40-49 years who had been exposed to COVID-19.

This rearrangement joins TRBV9 to TRBJ2-1; tentatively, D is TRBD1 (7 bases). Per germline, CDR1 SGDLS and CDR2 YYNGEE. The CDR3 is made up of 15 amino acids. V was clipped by 0 bases and J by 6 bases, with 13 bases between them. Here the CDR3 DNA reads TGTGCCAGCAGCGTAGTCGGAGGGGGCTTCAATGAGCAGTTCTTC. The encoded protein is CASSVVGGGFNEQFF. Full variable domain (outside the CDR3, taken from reference TRBV9 and TRBJ2-1): DSGVTQTPKHLITATGQRVTLRCSPRSGDLSVYWYQQSLDQGLQFLIQYYNGEERAKGNILERFSAQQFPDLHSELNLSSLELGDSALYFCASSVVGGGFNEQFFGPGTRLTVL.

The chain recombines TRBV7-5 with TRBJ2-1; TRBD1 is taken as the D call from the table, unchecked against the DNA. TRBV7-5 is designated a pseudogene. The CDR3 is 19 amino acids. CDR3 DNA sequence: TGTGTCAGAAGCCAAAACCCCTACAGGGGCACTAGAGATTACAATGAGCAGTTCTTC. Protein product: CVRSQNPYRGTRDYNEQFF.

V and J are TRBV7-3 and TRBJ2-3; a possible D gene is TRBD2 (5 bases). This CDR3 spans 13 amino acids. The V end lost 2 bases, the J end lost 3 bases, and 6 bases lay between the germline ends. Per germline, CDR1 SGHTA and CDR2 FQGTGA. CDR3 nucleotides: TGTGCCAGCAGCTTAGGGAGAACAGATACGCAGTATTTT. Protein: CASSLGRTDTQYF.

The chain is built from TRBV18 and TRBJ2-3, with TRBD1 identical over 9 bases. From germline, CDR1 is KGHSH and CDR2 LQKENI. J lost 0 bases, V lost 2 bases, and 15 bases had no gene match. The CDR3 sequence is 20 residues long. CDR3 sequence reads: CASSPGSGTGLYTSTDTQYF. The CDR3 bases are TGTGCCAGCTCACCAGGATCCGGGACAGGGCTTTATACTAGCACAGATACGCAGTATTTT. Full variable domain (missing parts from reference TRBV18 and TRBJ2-3): NAGVMQNPRHLVRRRGQEARLRCSPMKGHSHVYWYRQLPEEGLKFMVYLQKENIIDESGMPKERFSAEFPKEGPSILRIQQVVRGDSAAYFCASSPGSGTGLYTSTDTQYFGPGTRLTVL.

The count of this clone is one. The chain carries TRBV27 and TRBJ2-2; a weak D match, TRBD2 (6 bases). This CDR3 comprises 14 residues. Germline V gene data show CDR1 as MNHEY and CDR2 as SMNVEV (reference sequence). Trimming left V 7 bases short and J 2 bases short, with 11 bases between. The CDR3 DNA sequence: TGTGCCAGCAACATGGGACTTAACACCGGGGAGCTGTTTTTT. It codes for CASNMGLNTGELFF.

The gene calls are TRBV5-1 and TRBJ2-5, with 14 bases aligning to TRBD2. CDR1 and CDR2 from the germline V gene are SGHRS and YFSETQ. The CDR3 runs 16 residues. The junction had 6 bases not matched to a gene; V was cut back by 3 bases and J by 5 bases. The CDR3 coding sequence is TGCGCCAGCAGCTCGTGGACTAGCGGGAGGAAGGAGACCCAGTACTTC. This translates into CASSSWTSGRKETQYF.

The V call is TRBV12-3 or TRBV12-4, the J call TRBJ2-2, with a possible D match to TRBD2 (5 bases). V was cut by 6 bases and J by 8 bases, with 10 bases left in between. The CDR3 has 12 amino acids. CDR3 coding DNA: TGTGCCAGCAGATCTAGCCCGGGGGAGCTGTTTTTT. This encodes CASRSSPGELFF.

J is TRBJ2-5 and V is TRBV3-1 (or the pseudogene TRBV3-2); a weak D match, TRBD1 (6 bases). The CDR3 spans 14 residues. Trimming left V 4 bases short and J 4 bases short, with 13 bases between. Germline V gene sequence: CDR1 LGHDT, CDR2 YNNKEL (reference sequence). The CDR3 region is CASSPTQGRETQYF. In DNA form, the CDR3 reads TGTGCCAGCAGCCCCACTCAGGGGCGAGAGACCCAGTACTTC.

V and J are TRBV30 and TRBJ1-1; D unclear. Germline lookup yields CDR1 GTSNPN and CDR2 SVGIG (reference sequence). This CDR3 has 12 amino acids. Trimming took 4 bases from V and 0 from J, leaving 6 bases between them. Here the CDR3 reads CAWNLMNTEAFF. The DNA for the CDR3 is TGTGCCTGGAACCTAATGAACACTGAAGCTTTCTTT.

This chain connects TRBV7-9 to TRBJ2-1; TRBD1 matches 8 bases. There are 15 residues in the CDR3. The trim removed 5 bases at V and 9 bases at J, leaving 12 bases unmatched. Germline loops: CDR1 SEHNR, CDR2 FQNEAQ (reference sequence). In DNA, the CDR3 is TGTGCCAGCAGCCGGGAAGAGGACAGGGACGCTGAGCAGTTCTTC. Its protein product is CASSREEDRDAEQFF.

The chain uses TRBV27 and TRBJ1-6; tentative D call: TRBD1 (6 bases). Trimming took 2 bases from V and 7 from J, leaving 9 bases between them. CDR3 length: 14 residues. Germline CDR1 reads MNHEY; CDR2 reads SMNVEV (reference sequence). CDR3: CASSLKRGNSPLHF. In nucleotides, the CDR3 is TGTGCCAGCAGTTTAAAGAGGGGGAATTCACCCCTCCACTTT.

This chain links TRBV30 with TRBJ2-7; 12 bases agree with TRBD1. The junction had 5 bases not matched to a gene; V was cut back by 0 bases and J by 5 bases. Germline V lookup: CDR1 GTSNPN, CDR2 SVGIG (reference sequence). The CDR3 has 15 amino acids. In nucleotides, the CDR3 is TGTGCCTGGAGTGTGGGGACAGGGGGCAGGAACGAGCAGTACTTC. Amino acids: CAWSVGTGGRNEQYF.

The V gene is TRBV10-3, the J gene TRBJ1-4, with TRBD1 identical over 7 bases. V dropped 6 bases and J dropped 4; count of bases not matched to a gene: 5. There are 14 residues in the CDR3. Germline CDR1 and CDR2: ENHRY and SYGVKD. The chain's CDR3 is CAIRGQDNNEKLFF. CDR3 sequence (DNA): TGTGCCATCAGAGGACAGGACAATAATGAAAAACTGTTTTTT.

The gene calls are TRBV5-4 and TRBJ2-1, with 8 bases matching TRBD2. Trimming cost V 1 base and J 6 bases; bases outside gene matches: 9. The CDR3 runs to 16 residues. Germline loops: CDR1 SGHNT, CDR2 YYREEE (reference sequence). The CDR3 spells CASSLRTSGNSNEQFF. In nucleotides, the CDR3 is TGTGCCAGCAGCTTGAGAACTAGCGGAAATTCCAATGAGCAGTTCTTC.

The V gene is TRBV29-1, the J gene TRBJ1-3; 8 nucleotides agree with TRBD1. Germline V gene lookup returns CDR1 SQVTM and CDR2 ANQGSEA. There are 13 residues in the CDR3. Unmatched junction bases numbered 3, after V lost 6 bases and J lost 2 bases. DNA of the CDR3: TGCAGCGTAGTCAGGGGGCCTGGAAACACCATATATTTT. As protein: CSVVRGPGNTIYF. The full variable domain, in which reference TRBV29-1 and TRBJ1-3 provide the parts outside the CDR3, is SAVISQKPSRDICQRGTSLTIQCQVDSQVTMMFWYRQQPGQSLTLIATANQGSEATYESGFVIDKFPISRPNLTFSTLTVSNMSPEDSSIYLCSVVRGPGNTIYFGEGSWLTVV.

This clone was detected once. This chain uses TRBV4-3 with TRBJ2-5; D is perhaps TRBD2 (6 bases). Trimming cost V 4 bases and J 3 bases, with 12 bases left between them. The CDR3 covers 14 residues. The V gene's germline CDR1 is LGHNA and CDR2 YSLEER. The CDR3 DNA sequence: TGCGCCAGCAGCCTACATACGGGAGAAGAGACCCAGTACTTC. It yields the protein CASSLHTGEETQYF.

The chain is built from TRBV9 and TRBJ2-7; 8 bases agree with TRBD2. The junction had 8 bases not matched to a gene; V was cut back by 3 bases and J by 6 bases. Germline CDR1 SGDLS, CDR2 YYNGEE. There are 14 residues in the CDR3. The DNA of the CDR3 is TGTGCCAGCAGCGGTAGCGGGAACCCCATCGAGCAGTACTTC. Translated: CASSGSGNPIEQYF.

The chain carries TRBV4-3 and TRBJ2-3; 10 bases map to TRBD2. The V and J ends lost 4 bases and 6 bases, in that order; junction bases with no gene match: 4. The CDR3 contains 14 residues. Germline CDR1 and CDR2: LGHNA and YSLEER. This chain's CDR3 is CASSRSGRADTQYF. DNA of the CDR3: TGCGCCAGCAGCCGAAGCGGGAGGGCCGATACGCAGTATTTT.